This T cell receptor beta chain was obtained from a study of blood T cell repertoires in COVID-19. Sequencing was performed with immunoSEQ multiplex PCR; in TCRdb, only in-frame clones are kept and a portion is missing. The data show 410,000 or so clones, about 88% seen once. Remarks on this clone: This CDR3 is also generated by other DNA sequences in the sample.

CDR3 length: 13 residues. V was trimmed by 2 bases and J by 1 base, leaving 5 bases between them. The chain uses TRBV12-3 or TRBV12-4 and TRBJ1-1; D is unresolved. The sequencing input was peripheral blood. The receptor was isolated from a woman aged 40 to 50 with COVID-19, enrolled during active disease. DNA for the CDR3: TGTGCCAGCAGTTTAAGACAGAACACTGAAGCTTTCTTT. Translating gives CASSLRQNTEAFF.